The text below deals with one TCR beta chain. Methods used by the authors: Counts of nucleated cells, estimated from reference gene primer amplification, were obtained. The protocol was immunoSEQ multiplex PCR, while the TCRdb copy is restricted to in-frame clones and leaves out a portion. The V and J calls and the clone size are those of that table, but D and trimming were determined from the DNA. The profile shows over 250,000 clones, 80% to 90% of them singletons. The entry originates in a study of blood T cell repertoires in COVID-19. Study context: Acute and convalescent COVID-19 samples came from the United States, Italy and Spain. Sample material is recorded as cDNA or gDNA derived from T cells, B-cell-depleted T cells, or PBMCs.

Patients in Seattle were enrolled during active infection, then followed longitudinally. CDR1 is SQVTM and CDR2 is ANQGSEA in the germline V gene. The CDR3 is made up of 13 amino acids. V lost 7 bases and J 5 bases, leaving 17 bases between the germline ends. The V and J genes are TRBV29-1 and TRBJ2-5; maybe TRBD1 (5 bases). The specimen was peripheral blood. The source of this sequence is a woman aged 65 to 85 with COVID-19, enrolled during active disease. DNA for the CDR3: TGCAGCGCTAGGGGTGGGTTCCGGGAGACCCAGTACTTC. Protein product: CSARGGFRETQYF.